The 3 T cell receptor beta chains given below trace back to one sample, sequenced in a study of beta chain features in type 1 diabetes. Study-wide points: The study found moderately but significantly shorter TCRB CDR3s in all four CD4+ subsets of Type 1 diabetes patients.

Their specific antigens are unknown. Expressed TCRB transcripts got sequenced, as all isolated RNA was reverse transcribed. Libraries were prepared by immunoSEQ multiplex PCR; TCRdb keeps only in-frame clonotypes and omits some of them. The sample consists of 600,000 or so clones, 11% to 15% of them appearing once. Sequencing was performed on naive CD4+ T cells from blood. Receptors originate from a man aged 18 to 35 with type 1 diabetes.

The chain links TRBV7-9 to TRBJ2-7; 7 nucleotides match TRBD1. The V segment lost 6 bases and the J segment 2 bases; nucleotides outside the gene matches: 4. Germline CDR1 and CDR2: SEHNR and FQNEAQ (reference sequence). The CDR3 extends over 13 amino acids. Written as DNA, the CDR3 is TGTGCCAGCAGTCCGGGACAGCCCTACGAGCAGTACTTC. Encoded protein: CASSPGQPYEQYF.

The chain employs TRBV2 and TRBJ2-7; 10 bases line up with TRBD1. The CDR3 has 14 residues. The V gene's germline CDR1 is SNHLY and CDR2 FYNNEI. Trimming removed 4 bases from V and 5 bases from J; junction bases left unmatched: 5. For the CDR3, the DNA is TGTGCCAGCAGTGGACAGGGGGCTTTCAACGAGCAGTACTTC. This translates into CASSGQGAFNEQYF. Combining the CDR3 with reference TRBV2 and TRBJ2-7 gives the whole variable domain EPEVTQTPSHQVTQMGQEVILRCVPISNHLYFYWYRQILGQKVEFLVSFYNNEISEKSEIFDDQFSVERPDGSNFTLKIRSTKLEDSAMYFCASSGQGAFNEQYFGPGTRLTVT.

This clone was found a few times. The gene calls are TRBV6-6 and TRBJ2-3, with 7 bases that match TRBD1. Per the germline V gene, CDR1 is MNHNY and CDR2 is SVGAGI (reference sequence). The V gene end was trimmed by 6 bases and the J gene end by 3 bases; junction bases not matched to a gene: 9. CDR3 size: 15 residues. CDR3 coding DNA: TGTGCCAGCAGCCGGACAGGCACGGGGACAGATACGCAGTATTTT. Protein: CASSRTGTGTDTQYF.